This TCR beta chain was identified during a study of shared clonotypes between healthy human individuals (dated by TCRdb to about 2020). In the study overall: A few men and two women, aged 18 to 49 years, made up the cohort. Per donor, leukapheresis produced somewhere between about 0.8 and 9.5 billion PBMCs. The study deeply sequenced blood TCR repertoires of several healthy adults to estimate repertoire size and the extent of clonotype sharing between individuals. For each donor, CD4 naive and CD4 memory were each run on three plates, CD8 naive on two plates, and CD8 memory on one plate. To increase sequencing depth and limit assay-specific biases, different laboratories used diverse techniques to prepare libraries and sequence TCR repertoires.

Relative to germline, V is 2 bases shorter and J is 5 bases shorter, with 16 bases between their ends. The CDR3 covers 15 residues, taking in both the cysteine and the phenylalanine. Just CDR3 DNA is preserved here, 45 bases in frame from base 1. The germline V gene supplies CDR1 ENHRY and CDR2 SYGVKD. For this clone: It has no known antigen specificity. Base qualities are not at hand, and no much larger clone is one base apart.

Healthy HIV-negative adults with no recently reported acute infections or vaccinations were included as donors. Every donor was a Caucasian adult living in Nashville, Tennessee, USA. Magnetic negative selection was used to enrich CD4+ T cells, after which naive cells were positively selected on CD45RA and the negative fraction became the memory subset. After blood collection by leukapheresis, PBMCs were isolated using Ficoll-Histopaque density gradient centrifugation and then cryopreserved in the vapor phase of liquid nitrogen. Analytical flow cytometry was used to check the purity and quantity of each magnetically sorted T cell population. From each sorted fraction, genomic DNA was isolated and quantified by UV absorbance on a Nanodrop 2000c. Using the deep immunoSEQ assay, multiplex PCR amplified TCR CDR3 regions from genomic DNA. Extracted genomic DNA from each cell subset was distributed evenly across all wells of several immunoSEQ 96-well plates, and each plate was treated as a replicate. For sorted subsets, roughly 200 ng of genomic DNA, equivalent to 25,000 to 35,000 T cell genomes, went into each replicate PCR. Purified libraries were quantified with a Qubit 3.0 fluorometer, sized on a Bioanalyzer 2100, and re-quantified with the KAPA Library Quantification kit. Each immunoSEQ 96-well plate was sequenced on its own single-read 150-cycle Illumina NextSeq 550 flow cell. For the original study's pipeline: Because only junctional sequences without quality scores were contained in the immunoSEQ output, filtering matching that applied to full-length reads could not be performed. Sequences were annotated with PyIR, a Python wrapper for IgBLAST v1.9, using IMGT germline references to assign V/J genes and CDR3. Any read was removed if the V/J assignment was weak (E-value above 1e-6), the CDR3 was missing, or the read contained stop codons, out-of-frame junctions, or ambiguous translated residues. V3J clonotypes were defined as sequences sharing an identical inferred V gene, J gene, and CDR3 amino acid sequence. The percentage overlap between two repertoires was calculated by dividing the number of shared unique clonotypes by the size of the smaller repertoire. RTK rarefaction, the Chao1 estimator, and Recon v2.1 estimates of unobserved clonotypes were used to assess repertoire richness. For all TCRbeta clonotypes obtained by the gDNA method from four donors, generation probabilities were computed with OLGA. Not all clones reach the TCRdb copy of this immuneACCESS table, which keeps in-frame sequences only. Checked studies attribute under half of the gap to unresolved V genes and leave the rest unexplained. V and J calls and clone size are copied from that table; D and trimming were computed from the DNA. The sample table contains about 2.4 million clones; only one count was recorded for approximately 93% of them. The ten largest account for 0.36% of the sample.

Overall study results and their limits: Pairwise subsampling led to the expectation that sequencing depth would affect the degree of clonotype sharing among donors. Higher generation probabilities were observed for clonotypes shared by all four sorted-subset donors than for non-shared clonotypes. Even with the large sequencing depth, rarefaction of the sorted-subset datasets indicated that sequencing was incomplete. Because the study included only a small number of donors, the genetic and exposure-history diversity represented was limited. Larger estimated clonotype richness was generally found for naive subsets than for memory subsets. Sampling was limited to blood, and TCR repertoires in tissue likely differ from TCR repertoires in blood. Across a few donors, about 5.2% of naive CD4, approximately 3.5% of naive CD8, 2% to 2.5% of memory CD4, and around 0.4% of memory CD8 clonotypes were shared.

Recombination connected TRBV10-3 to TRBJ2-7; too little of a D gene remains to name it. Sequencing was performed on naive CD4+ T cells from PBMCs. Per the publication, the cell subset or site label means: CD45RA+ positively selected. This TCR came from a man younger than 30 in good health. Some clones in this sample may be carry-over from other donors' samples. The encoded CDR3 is CAISENKLYSNEQYF. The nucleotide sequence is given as TGTGCCATCAGTGAGAACAAACTATATTCCAACGAGCAGTACTTC.